One and the same sample provided the 18 T cell receptor beta chains below, sequenced in a study of cytomegalovirus exposure and HLA in healthy donors. A multiplex PCR was run with 60 Vbeta primers and 13 Jbeta primers. Assay: immunoSEQ multiplex PCR; the TCRdb copy retains only in-frame clones and omits some. Of over 200,000 clones listed, roughly 84% are singletons. Sequenced sample: PBMCs. The receptors shown here come from a human donor in good health.

The chain recombines TRBV2 with TRBJ1-1; possibly TRBD1 for D (5 bases). Germline CDR1 reads SNHLY; CDR2 reads FYNNEI. CDR3 size: 16 residues. V was pared by 6 bases and J by 11 bases, with 28 bases between. The DNA of the CDR3 is TGTGCCAGCAGCTCTCCGGGGACCGCGGGGCATGTGAATGCTTTCTTT. The encoded protein is CASSSPGTAGHVNAFF. Variable domain in full (rest from reference TRBV2 and TRBJ1-1): EPEVTQTPSHQVTQMGQEVILRCVPISNHLYFYWYRQILGQKVEFLVSFYNNEISEKSEIFDDQFSVERPDGSNFTLKIRSTKLEDSAMYFCASSSPGTAGHVNAFFGQGTRLTVV.

V is TRBV4-1 and J is TRBJ1-3; D possibly corresponds to TRBD1 (5 bases). Germline V CDR1 and CDR2: MGHRA, YSYEKL. Deletions cut 5 bases from V and 0 bases from J, with 17 bases between. The CDR3 totals 17 residues. CDR3 amino acids: CASSEIAQGNSGNTIYF. The CDR3 DNA reads TGCGCCAGCAGCGAAATTGCCCAGGGCAACTCTGGAAACACCATATATTTT.

This rearrangement joins TRBV18 to TRBJ2-1, with 12 bases matching TRBD2. The germline CDR1 and CDR2 sequences are KGHSH and LQKENI. The length of the CDR3 is 14 residues. The V segment lost 1 base and the J segment 9 bases; nucleotides outside the gene matches: 1. Written as DNA, the CDR3 is TGTGCCAGCTCACCACGGGGACTAGCGGGTGAGCAGTTCTTC. It yields the protein CASSPRGLAGEQFF.

The rearrangement joins TRBV6-6 to TRBJ2-6; TRBD1 is a possible D gene (6 bases). Germline lookup yields CDR1 MNHNY and CDR2 SVGAGI (reference sequence). Trimming pared 6 bases from V and 0 bases from J, leaving 12 bases between. The CDR3 is 16 residues long. The CDR3 region is CASSPTGLSGANVLTF. The CDR3 bases are TGTGCCAGCAGCCCGACAGGACTCTCTGGGGCCAACGTCCTGACTTTC.

V gene TRBV29-1 combines with J gene TRBJ2-5; 9 bases are shared with TRBD1. This CDR3 is built from 17 residues. V shed 5 bases, J shed 6 bases, and the junction held 19 bases outside the gene matches. Germline V gene lookup returns CDR1 SQVTM and CDR2 ANQGSEA. CDR3 amino acids: CSVTSGTGIWSGKTQYF. In DNA form, the CDR3 reads TGCAGCGTTACTTCGGGGACAGGGATCTGGTCTGGGAAGACCCAGTACTTC.

The chain recombines TRBV29-1 with TRBJ2-1; 7 bases map to TRBD2. The CDR3 has 16 amino acids. Per the germline V gene, CDR1 is SQVTM and CDR2 is ANQGSEA. J lost 3 bases, V lost 6 bases, and 14 bases had no gene match. The chain's CDR3 is CSVGGTGTTNYNEQFF. Written as DNA, the CDR3 is TGCAGCGTAGGAGGCACCGGGACTACGAACTACAATGAGCAGTTCTTC.

The table lists this clone with a few counts. This chain uses TRBV9 with TRBJ2-2, with 9 nucleotides matching TRBD1. This CDR3 is built from 15 residues. The germline CDR1 and CDR2 sequences are SGDLS and YYNGEE. V gave up 2 bases and J gave up 7 bases; unmatched junction bases: 6. For the CDR3, the DNA is TGTGCCAGCAGCGTTCCGGGACAGGGCAGCGGGGAGCTGTTTTTT. Its translation: CASSVPGQGSGELFF.

CDR3 DNA: TGCAGTGCTAGCGGCCGAGCGGAGCAGTACTTC. This translates into CSASGRAEQYF. The chain combines TRBV20-1 with TRBJ2-7; D remains unclear. This CDR3 is 11 amino acids long. Germline V gene lookup returns CDR1 DFQATT and CDR2 SNEGSKA (reference sequence). With 3 bases removed from V and 7 bases from J, the gap between germline ends came to 10 bases.

CDR3 residues: CASKPGQGIETQYF. CDR3 bases: TGTGCCAGTAAACCGGGACAGGGAATCGAGACCCAGTACTTC. The genes are TRBV19 and TRBJ2-5, with 9 positions matching TRBD1. The CDR3 has 14 residues. Germline values: CDR1 LNHDA, CDR2 SQIVND (reference sequence). V shed 7 bases, J shed 5 bases, and the junction held 8 bases outside the gene matches.

V gene TRBV30 combines with J gene TRBJ2-2, with D unclear. Germline lookup yields CDR1 GTSNPN and CDR2 SVGIG (reference sequence). V was cut by 4 bases and J by 6 bases, with 15 bases left in between. The CDR3 is 14 amino acids. The CDR3 sequence is CAWINEVGAGELFF. CDR3 nucleotide sequence: TGTGCCTGGATTAACGAGGTCGGCGCCGGGGAGCTGTTTTTT.

This chain connects TRBV5-1 to TRBJ2-7; D might be TRBD1 (5 bases). Germline V CDR1 and CDR2: SGHRS, YFSETQ. Between the trimmed V and J ends, which lost 1 base and 1 base, there was a span of 18 bases. The CDR3 extends over 17 amino acids. CDR3 amino acids: CASSLQPSTVKSYEQYF. DNA for the CDR3: TGCGCCAGCAGCTTGCAACCTTCGACAGTAAAATCCTACGAGCAGTACTTC.

The J gene is TRBJ2-1, the V gene TRBV5-8; 9 bases map to TRBD1. This CDR3 contains 17 residues. Trimming took 5 bases from V and 4 from J; bases not matched to a gene: 13. Germline assignment: CDR1 SGHTS and CDR2 YDEGEE. Written as DNA, the CDR3 is TGTGCCAGCAGTCCGGAAAACCTGGGACAGGGATACAATGAGCAGTTCTTC. Residues: CASSPENLGQGYNEQFF.

The rearrangement uses TRBV15 and TRBJ1-2, with a possible D match to TRBD1 (6 bases). The CDR3 has 16 residues. The V and J ends lost 5 bases and 4 bases respectively, with 20 bases between them. CDR1 is LNHNV, CDR2 YYDKDF, per germline (reference sequence). CDR3 loop: CATSGTGTTESYGYTF. The CDR3 region has the DNA TGTGCCACCAGCGGAACCGGGACAACCGAATCCTATGGCTACACCTTC.

This clone has more than one count but fewer than ten. J is TRBJ2-5 and V is TRBV25-1, with 8 bases that match TRBD2. Germline CDR1 and CDR2: MGHDK and SYGVNS. Losses at the gene ends were 5 bases for V and 4 bases for J; bases not matched to a gene: 9. The CDR3 totals 15 residues. The CDR3 DNA reads as TGTGCCAGCAGTTTTAGCGGGACTCTTTTAGAGACCCAGTACTTC. It specifies CASSFSGTLLETQYF.

The chain joins TRBV6-1 to TRBJ1-2; D gene unclear. This CDR3 contains 13 residues. The germline V and J ends were trimmed by 1 base and 4 bases, with 7 bases remaining between them. Germline V CDR1 and CDR2: MNHNS, SASEGT. CDR3 nucleotides: TGTGCCAGCAGTGAAGGTCAGGTCTATGGCTACACCTTC. It codes for CASSEGQVYGYTF.

V is TRBV28 and J is TRBJ2-7; 11 nucleotides agree with TRBD1. Per the germline V gene, CDR1 is MDHEN and CDR2 is SYDVKM. Unmatched junction bases numbered 15, after V lost 4 bases and J lost 4 bases. The CDR3 consists of 18 residues. The CDR3 loop is CASSSRIARTGGYYEQYF. The CDR3 DNA reads TGTGCCAGCAGTTCACGAATTGCCCGGACAGGGGGCTATTACGAGCAGTACTTC.

The V and J genes are TRBV19 and TRBJ2-1; 10 bases are a match to TRBD1. CDR3 length: 14 amino acids. The germline V gene encodes CDR1 LNHDA and CDR2 SQIVND (reference sequence). The V and J ends lost 7 bases and 9 bases, in that order; junction bases with no gene match: 9. CDR3 DNA sequence: TGTGCCAGTAACGACAGGGGGCAAACGGGTGAGCAGTTCTTC. It yields the protein CASNDRGQTGEQFF.

This sequence joins TRBV6-1 and TRBJ1-2; maybe TRBD1 (6 bases). The CDR3 loop spans 13 amino acids. V was clipped by 6 bases and J by 2 bases, with 10 bases between them. Germline V gene lookup returns CDR1 MNHNS and CDR2 SASEGT. CDR3 sequence (DNA): TGTGCCAGCAGCTCCGACAGGAACTATGGCTACACCTTC. Protein: CASSSDRNYGYTF.